One and the same sample provided the 32 T cell receptor beta chains below, sequenced in a study of Ad26.COV2.S vaccination and SARS-CoV-2 variants. Treatment in this sample: roughly 20 received Ad26.COV2.S at low or high dose, single or two shots; about five received placebo; per-sample allocation not given. Specimen acquisition occurred on day 63 following the initial vaccine or placebo injection. The table came from immunoSEQ multiplex PCR; TCRdb's copy has only in-frame clones and leaves some out. Of 350,000 to 450,000 clones in the sample, about 83% are singletons; the top ten hold about 7.4%. The specimen comprised peripheral blood, sampled in a trial of Ad26.COV2.S vaccine versus placebo. Receptors were obtained from a person aged 18 to 59 who received the Ad26.COV2.S COVID-19 vaccine or a placebo.

The J gene is TRBJ1-4, the V gene TRBV4-1, with D unresolved. This CDR3 is built from 17 residues. Per the germline V gene, CDR1 is MGHRA and CDR2 is YSYEKL. The ends were cut back, 1 base at V and 8 bases at J, with 20 bases in the middle. CDR3 protein: CASSQGGISPVNEKLFF. DNA of the CDR3: TGCGCCAGCAGCCAAGGAGGGATTAGCCCCGTAAACGAAAAACTGTTTTTT.

This CDR3 reads CASSHLGMNTEAFF. The CDR3, as DNA: TGTGCCAGCAGCCACTTGGGGATGAACACTGAAGCTTTCTTT. This sequence joins TRBV4-2 and TRBJ1-1; D uncertain. The CDR3 has 14 amino acids. Germline V lookup: CDR1 LGHNA, CDR2 YNFKEQ. V was shortened by 3 bases and J by 0 bases, with 8 bases between the two germline ends.

This chain uses TRBV21-1 with TRBJ2-5; the table's D call, TRBD1, has no DNA check behind it. TRBV21-1 is given as a pseudogene. The length of the CDR3 is 15 residues. The DNA of the CDR3 is TGTGCCAGCAGCAAACCGACAGGGGTAGAGGAGACCCAGTACTTC. Translating it yields CASSKPTGVEETQYF.

This clone was seen ten or more times. The rearrangement uses TRBV20-1 and TRBJ1-6; 8 bases are shared with TRBD1. Germline CDR1 is DFQATT and CDR2 is SNEGSKA (reference sequence). The trim removed 3 bases at V and 7 bases at J, leaving 8 bases unmatched. This CDR3 region has 15 residues. CDR3 sequence reads: CSASTAGTGNSPLHF. Here the CDR3 DNA reads TGCAGTGCTAGTACCGCCGGGACAGGCAATTCACCCCTCCACTTT.

The count of this clone is one. The chain has TRBV12-3 or TRBV12-4 and TRBJ2-5, with TRBD2 as a possible D gene (5 bases). Trimming cost V 2 bases and J 7 bases, with 5 bases left between them. This CDR3 spans 11 amino acids. CDR3 protein: CASSLRGTQYF. In DNA form, the CDR3 reads TGTGCCAGCAGTTTACGGGGGACCCAGTACTTC.

This clone has only one observation. This chain links TRBV13 with TRBJ2-1; a possible D gene is TRBD1 (5 bases). CDR1 PRHDT and CDR2 FYEKMQ come from the germline V gene (reference sequence). This CDR3 has 15 residues. Trimming stripped 4 bases from V and 1 base from J, with 11 bases between. This CDR3 is CASSSQGASYNEQFF. CDR3 nucleotides: TGTGCCAGCAGCTCCCAAGGGGCGTCCTACAATGAGCAGTTCTTC.

The genes are TRBV7-9 and TRBJ2-7, with TRBD1 matching 7 bases. This CDR3 region has 17 residues. V was clipped by 5 bases and J by 2 bases; unmatched bases: 15. Germline V gives CDR1 SEHNR, CDR2 FQNEAQ (reference sequence). Here the CDR3 reads CASSRTTGFGSPYEQYF. DNA of the CDR3: TGTGCCAGCAGCCGGACGACAGGGTTTGGGAGCCCCTACGAGCAGTACTTC.

The genes are TRBV27 and TRBJ2-3; 8 positions match TRBD2. The ends lost 3 bases at V and 2 bases at J; junction bases unmatched: 4. CDR1 and CDR2 from the germline V gene are MNHEY and SMNVEV (reference sequence). The CDR3 loop spans 15 amino acids. The CDR3 DNA reads as TGTGCCAGCAGTTTCGGCGGGGGGATCACAGATACGCAGTATTTT. Its protein product is CASSFGGGITDTQYF.

This chain's CDR3 is CASSLIAEAFF. In DNA form, the CDR3 reads TGTGCCAGCAGCTTAATCGCTGAAGCTTTCTTT. The rearrangement uses TRBV11-2 and TRBJ1-1, with unresolved D. Germline V gene data show CDR1 as SGHAT and CDR2 as FQNNGV. V lost 2 bases and J lost 6, with 4 bases in between. The CDR3 length is 11 residues.

The V gene is TRBV10-1, the J gene TRBJ2-2; the match to TRBD2 covers 11 bases. Trimming at V came to 3 bases and at J to 2 bases, leaving 8 bases not matched to a gene. Germline V gives CDR1 WNHNN, CDR2 SYGVQD (reference sequence). There are 18 residues in the CDR3. Here the CDR3 DNA reads TGCGCCAGCAGTGATTTAGGGACTAGCGGACAAAACACCGGGGAGCTGTTTTTT. Residues: CASSDLGTSGQNTGELFF.

This chain uses TRBV5-1 with TRBJ1-2; D possibly corresponds to TRBD1 (6 bases). This CDR3 is 13 amino acids long. Germline-derived CDR1 and CDR2 are SGHRS and YFSETQ. Trimming took off 2 bases at V and 3 bases at J, with 8 bases between the two ends. CDR3 DNA: TGCGCCAGCAGCTTCGCAGGGGACTATGGCTACACCTTC. This codes for CASSFAGDYGYTF.

This rearrangement joins TRBV6-5 to TRBJ2-1; 7 nucleotides line up with TRBD2. Germline V gene lookup returns CDR1 MNHEY and CDR2 SVGAGI. V lost 4 bases to trimming and J lost 13 bases; unmatched junction nucleotides: 7. CDR3 length: 12 residues. CDR3 sequence reads: CASSSLGTTQFF. CDR3 DNA: TGTGCCAGCAGTTCCCTCGGGACTACTCAGTTCTTC.

The chain combines TRBV5-1 with TRBJ2-2, with unresolved D. Looked up from germline, CDR1 is SGHRS and CDR2 is YFSETQ. This CDR3 spans 14 amino acids. V gave up 4 bases and J gave up 0 bases, with 7 bases separating them. DNA of the CDR3: TGCGCCAGCAGCCCGATTCCGAACACCGGGGAGCTGTTTTTT. Its protein is CASSPIPNTGELFF.

The V call is TRBV7-6, the J call TRBJ2-2, with 10 bases identical to TRBD2. Per the germline V gene, CDR1 is SGHVS and CDR2 is FNYEAQ. The junction had 9 bases not matched to a gene; V was cut back by 3 bases and J by 8 bases. The CDR3 is made up of 16 amino acids. The CDR3 loop is CASSLGGGLATGELFF. CDR3 in DNA: TGTGCCAGCAGCTTGGGAGGGGGACTAGCGACTGGGGAGCTGTTTTTT.

The chain is built from TRBV6-2 or TRBV6-3 and TRBJ2-4, with TRBD1 matching over 8 bases. Germline assignment: CDR1 MNHEY and CDR2 SVGEGT. V was pared by 3 bases and J by 1 base, with 5 bases of the junction left unmatched. The length of the CDR3 is 16 residues. The CDR3 DNA sequence: TGTGCCAGCAGTTATGACAGGGGTCCCGCCAAAAACATTCAGTACTTC. Encoded protein: CASSYDRGPAKNIQYF.

The chain employs TRBV2 and TRBJ2-1, with D perhaps matching TRBD2 (6 bases). The germline gives CDR1 SNHLY, CDR2 FYNNEI. V was clipped by 7 bases and J by 2 bases, with 21 bases between them. The CDR3 contains 17 residues. CDR3 region: CASIRRRVAKTYNEQFF. CDR3 DNA: TGTGCCAGCATCAGAAGGAGGGTAGCCAAGACCTACAATGAGCAGTTCTTC.

The chain uses TRBV19 and TRBJ2-3; perhaps TRBD2 as D (6 bases). This CDR3 comprises 15 residues. Germline V gives CDR1 LNHDA, CDR2 SQIVND (reference sequence). V dropped 5 bases and J dropped 6 bases, with 18 bases sitting between them. CDR3: CASSRSGLLGDTQYF. The CDR3 nucleotides are TGTGCCAGTAGTCGTAGCGGTCTCTTAGGGGATACGCAGTATTTT.

J is TRBJ2-3 and V is TRBV3-1 (or the pseudogene TRBV3-2); no clear D gene. V lost 0 bases to trimming and J lost 4 bases, with 11 bases between them. Germline V gives CDR1 LGHDT, CDR2 YNNKEL (reference sequence). CDR3 size: 15 residues. The chain's CDR3 is CASSQEDRVADTQYF. The CDR3 DNA is TGTGCCAGCAGCCAAGAGGATCGAGTGGCAGATACGCAGTATTTT.

About this clone itself: Other DNA sequences within the sample encode an identical CDR3. The chain joins TRBV19 to TRBJ1-1; no clear D gene. The CDR3 contains 11 residues. With 5 bases removed from V and 2 bases from J, the gap between germline ends came to 3 bases. Per the germline V gene, CDR1 is LNHDA and CDR2 is SQIVND (reference sequence). As DNA, the CDR3 is TGTGCCAGTAGTCGTAACACTGAAGCTTTCTTT. Translating gives CASSRNTEAFF.

The chain employs TRBV21-1 and TRBJ1-5; the table's D call, TRBD1, was not checked against the DNA. TRBV21-1 is noted as a pseudogene. CDR3 size: 17 residues. The CDR3 here is CASTFPGQGCGNQPQHF. The CDR3 coding sequence is TGTGCCAGCACCTTCCCGGGACAGGGTTGCGGAAATCAGCCCCAGCATTTT.

This chain links TRBV7-2 with TRBJ1-2; tentatively, D is TRBD1 (5 bases). Per the germline V gene, CDR1 is SGHTA and CDR2 is FQGNSA. The V end lost 3 bases, the J end lost 8 bases, and 16 bases lay between the germline ends. There are 14 residues in the CDR3. The CDR3 loop is CASSFTGTSGGYTF. DNA for the CDR3: TGTGCCAGCAGCTTCACCGGGACGTCGGGGGGCTACACCTTC.

The V gene is TRBV6-5, the J gene TRBJ1-4; 10 bases align to TRBD1. Germline values: CDR1 MNHEY, CDR2 SVGAGI. The CDR3 contains 12 residues. V lost 10 bases, J lost 8 bases, and 4 bases stayed unmatched. CDR3 amino acids: CATRQGAEKLFF. The DNA of the CDR3 is TGTGCCACGCGACAGGGGGCAGAAAAACTGTTTTTT.

The chain carries TRBV7-3 and TRBJ2-1; 9 bases map to TRBD2. The CDR3 contains 16 residues. Germline loops: CDR1 SGHTA, CDR2 FQGTGA. J lost 7 bases, V lost 1 base, and 8 bases had no gene match. The CDR3, as DNA: TGTGCCAGCAGCTTAAAGGGGGCTAGCGGGGTAAATGAGCAGTTCTTC. Amino acids: CASSLKGASGVNEQFF.

This sequence joins TRBV6-5 and TRBJ2-1; D unclear. The CDR3 loop spans 12 amino acids. V dropped 2 bases and J dropped 5 bases, with 4 bases sitting between them. Germline assignment: CDR1 MNHEY and CDR2 SVGAGI. CDR3 coding DNA: TGTGCCAGCAGTTACGAGGACAATGAGCAGTTCTTC. The encoded protein is CASSYEDNEQFF.

The J gene is TRBJ2-2, the V gene TRBV28, with D unresolved. The CDR3 has 14 residues. Per germline, CDR1 MDHEN and CDR2 SYDVKM. The V and J ends lost 5 bases and 0 bases respectively, with 7 bases between them. For the CDR3, the DNA is TGTGCCAGCAGTCGAAGTTCGAACACCGGGGAGCTGTTTTTT. This encodes CASSRSSNTGELFF.

The V call is TRBV2, the J call TRBJ1-5; the match to TRBD1 covers 9 bases. From germline, CDR1 is SNHLY and CDR2 FYNNEI. The CDR3 is 17 amino acids. The V segment lost 8 bases and the J segment 2 bases; nucleotides outside the gene matches: 13. The CDR3 is CASRGQGKGRGNQPQHF. The CDR3 nucleotides read TGTGCCAGCCGGGGACAGGGAAAGGGGAGGGGCAATCAGCCCCAGCATTTT.

The CDR3 DNA sequence: TGTGCCACCTTCCCTCCGGGCGGGCTTGAGCAGTTCTTC. It translates to CATFPPGGLEQFF. V gene TRBV28 combines with J gene TRBJ2-1, with D perhaps TRBD2 (5 bases). The CDR3 covers 13 residues. V shed 10 bases and J shed 9 bases, with 19 bases lying between them. The germline gives CDR1 MDHEN, CDR2 SYDVKM.

The chain has TRBV24-1 and TRBJ2-3, with D unclear. V was clipped by 3 bases and J by 8 bases, with 17 bases between them. From germline, CDR1 is KGHDR and CDR2 SFDVKD. The CDR3 has 15 residues. Written as DNA, the CDR3 is TGTGCCACCAGTGATCCCACCAAAACTACCTTTACGCAGTATTTT. Protein sequence: CATSDPTKTTFTQYF.

The rearrangement links TRBV9 to TRBJ2-7; D may be TRBD1 or TRBD2 (5 bases each). Germline-derived CDR1 and CDR2 are SGDLS and YYNGEE. V lost 4 bases and J lost 7, with 21 bases in between. The CDR3 spans 15 residues. CDR3 protein: CASSSVPGPAGEQYF. The DNA for the CDR3 is TGTGCCAGCAGCTCCGTCCCGGGACCCGCAGGAGAGCAGTACTTC.

In DNA, the CDR3 is TGTGCCAGCATCCTGGGAGGGCGGGGACCCCTCCACTTT. It yields the protein CASILGGRGPLHF. The chain recombines TRBV28 with TRBJ1-6; unclear D gene. This CDR3 comprises 13 residues. V dropped 7 bases and J dropped 12 bases, with 16 bases sitting between them. Per the germline V gene, CDR1 is MDHEN and CDR2 is SYDVKM.

The chain links TRBV6-5 to TRBJ1-5, with a tentative D call TRBD1 (6 bases). Germline assignment: CDR1 MNHEY and CDR2 SVGAGI. Trimming removed 7 bases from V and 4 bases from J, with 11 bases in between. The CDR3 runs 13 residues. The CDR3 protein is CASNVQGNQPQHF. CDR3 nucleotides: TGTGCCAGCAACGTACAGGGAAATCAGCCCCAGCATTTT.

Worth noting for this clone: Other nucleotide sequences from this sample produce the same CDR3. The V gene is TRBV6-5, the J gene TRBJ2-7; D perhaps matches TRBD1 (6 bases). Trimming took off 4 bases at V and 4 bases at J, with 8 bases between the two ends. Germline V lookup: CDR1 MNHEY, CDR2 SVGAGI. This CDR3 comprises 12 residues. This CDR3 is CASSLQGYEQYF. In DNA, the CDR3 is TGTGCCAGCAGTTTACAGGGTTACGAGCAGTACTTC.